This TCR beta chain was sequenced in a study of vaccination effects on CD4 cells after COVID-19. Only a few counts were recorded for this clone. What it binds is not known. With the ViraFEST assay, the study expanded antigen-specific CD4+ T cells using viral peptide pools, then sequenced them. With around ten days of culture completed, CD4+ T cells were isolated. Neither prior SARS-CoV-2 infection nor positive nucleocapsid antibodies were present in the vaccine recipients. IL-2 at 8 to 10 IU/ml and peptides at roughly 10 ug/ml were added to cultured PBMC, around 2.2 million per well. TCRdb keeps only in-frame clones here, not all; method: immunoSEQ multiplex PCR. Of tens of thousands of clones in the sample, roughly three quarters were seen once. V shed 4 bases and J shed 4 bases, with 11 bases lying between them. CDR1 and CDR2 (germline): SGHRS, YFSETQ. The CDR3 extends over 14 amino acids.

The sequencing used CD4+ T cells from PBMCs cultured with HCoV-OC43 spike peptides, collected before COVID-19 vaccination. Subset in this sample: HCoV-OC43 spike overlapping peptide pool stimulation. This receptor was taken from a human donor who received a COVID-19 vaccine. This sequence joins TRBV5-1 and TRBJ2-2; D remains unclear. CDR3 in amino acids: CASSADWGTGELFF. CDR3 DNA sequence: TGCGCCAGCAGCGCGGATTGGGGCACCGGGGAGCTGTTTTTT.